This T cell receptor beta chain is from a study of CD8+CD57+ T cells in acquired aplastic anemia. Study overall: 3 to 3.5 ug was the average amount of DNA from sorted CD4+ and CD8+ cells.

Genomic DNA acted as the template from which TCR beta VDJ combination and CDR3 sequence profiling were carried out. In TCRdb, the reads were re-called with MiXCR into one record per CDR3 protein. The top ten clones hold about 2.6% of a sample with around 120,000 distinct CDR3 sequences, almost 40% of them seen once. General study points: Fewer than 35 CD8+ CDR3 sequences occurred in both the patients and the controls.

This clonotype was observed at least ten times. Its antigen is unknown. Sequenced patients had shown CD8+CD57+ cell expansion by flow cytometry. Patients were treatment-naive when blood was sampled. Germline CDR1 and CDR2: SGHTA and FQGNSA. The CDR3 totals 13 residues. V was pared by 1 base and J by 4 bases, with 7 bases between. The clonotype was recovered from a human donor with aplastic anemia. V is TRBV7-2 and J is TRBJ1-1; D is ambiguous. Material for sequencing was sorted CD4+, CD8+, or CD8+CD57+ T cells (not recorded which) from PBMCs. CDR3 residues: CASSLVLGTEAFF. DNA of the CDR3: TGTGCCAGCAGCTTAGTCCTGGGCACTGAAGCTTTCTTT. The full variable domain, completed using reference TRBV7-2 and TRBJ1-1, is GAGVSQSPSNKVTEKGKDVELRCDPISGHTALYWYRQSLGQGLEFLIYFQGNSAPDKSGLPSDRFSAERTGGSVSTLTIQRTQQEDSAVYLCASSLVLGTEAFFGQGTRLTVV.